This TCR beta chain was identified during a study of shared clonotypes between healthy human individuals. TCRdb keeps only in-frame clones here, not all; method: immunoSEQ multiplex PCR. The sample includes 850,000 to 1,200,000 clones, roughly 75% of them seen just once. Germline V gives CDR1 SEHNR, CDR2 FQNEAQ (reference sequence). V was pared by 5 bases and J by 2 bases, with 6 bases of the junction left unmatched. CDR3 length equals 19 residues. This clone was seen just once. Sequenced sample: memory CD4+ T cells sorted from blood. Subset given: CD45RA-negative fraction. The chain employs TRBV7-9 and TRBJ2-6; 16 bases align to TRBD2. This receptor was identified in a man younger than 35 in good health. This CDR3 is CASSPTGTSGRAGANVLTF. CDR3 sequence (DNA): TGTGCCAGCAGCCCTACCGGGACTAGCGGGAGGGCTGGGGCCAACGTCCTGACTTTC.